Many counts were recorded for the clone carrying this T cell receptor (beta chain). Antigen specificity is unknown. This sample was taken from a study of post-analysis software for immune sequencing data. Across the whole study: The courses of disease that were included comprised relapsing-remitting, secondary progressive and progressive-relapsing multiple sclerosis.

The TCR beta cDNA libraries contained unique molecular identifiers. A single record per CDR3 protein comes from TCRdb applying MiXCR to the PCR reads. The sample yields about 760,000 distinct CDR3 sequences, roughly 29% seen once. Study results and caveats: The normalized Chao1 diversity of multiple sclerosis patients was significantly lower than that of controls. TRBV segments more frequent in patients than in controls numbered roughly 5 and included TRBV5-6, TRBV5-1 and TRBV20-1.

Germline loops: CDR1 SQVTM, CDR2 ANQGSEA. Trimming shortened V by 7 bases and J by 0 bases, and 12 bases separated the two germline ends. The CDR3 is made up of 13 amino acids. The TCR sequence derives from a girl aged 10 to 17 with multiple sclerosis. V is TRBV29-1 and J is TRBJ1-1; tentative D call: TRBD1 (5 bases). Sequencing used blood. The chain's CDR3 is CSGYEGMNTEAFF. The CDR3 DNA reads as TGCAGCGGATATGAGGGGATGAACACTGAAGCTTTCTTT.